This T cell receptor (beta chain) is drawn from a study of cytomegalovirus exposure and HLA in healthy donors. The PCR made use of 60 Vbeta and 13 Jbeta primers. TCRdb keeps only in-frame clones here, not all; method: immunoSEQ multiplex PCR. The table has about 140,000 clones, 65% to 80% seen once. With regard to this clone: Its antigen is not identified.

V dropped 1 base and J dropped 7 bases, with 11 bases sitting between them. Germline V CDR1 and CDR2: SGHVS, FQNEAQ. This CDR3 contains 13 residues. General observations from the study: As was reported, the HLA-A and HLA-B alleles of most subjects were accurately predicted from TCR beta sequences. TCR sequences were mostly rare, though some public TCRs occurred in many donors. Later work found most CMV-associated TCR beta chains apparently HLA-restricted.

Sequenced input: PBMCs. The chain is built from TRBV7-8 and TRBJ2-7, with a weak D call TRBD2 (7 bases). The sequence was collected from a woman aged 25-40 years in good health and CMV-seronegative. Written as DNA, the CDR3 is TGTGCCAGCAGCTTAGTTAGGGGGGGTGAGCAGTACTTC. Its protein product is CASSLVRGGEQYF.